Reported below is one T cell receptor (beta chain). The sample originates from a study of T cell changes during pregnancy in multiple sclerosis. Per germline, CDR1 SGDLS and CDR2 YYNGEE. With 4 bases clipped from V and 3 bases from J, the junction kept 6 bases outside the gene matches. The CDR3 sequence is 15 residues long. Using immunoSEQ multiplex PCR, the repertoire was profiled, and TCRdb retains in-frame clones only, with some absent. The sample shows some 87,000 clones, around 94% of them seen only once. The V and J genes are TRBV9 and TRBJ2-7; TRBD1 matches at 11 bases. The TCR comes from a female donor with multiple sclerosis, enrolled in a pregnancy study. The sequenced sample was CD4+ T cells from peripheral blood mononuclear cells, obtained before pregnancy. CDR3: CASSPTDRGHYEQYF. The CDR3 DNA is TGTGCCAGCAGCCCAACGGACAGGGGGCACTACGAGCAGTACTTC.